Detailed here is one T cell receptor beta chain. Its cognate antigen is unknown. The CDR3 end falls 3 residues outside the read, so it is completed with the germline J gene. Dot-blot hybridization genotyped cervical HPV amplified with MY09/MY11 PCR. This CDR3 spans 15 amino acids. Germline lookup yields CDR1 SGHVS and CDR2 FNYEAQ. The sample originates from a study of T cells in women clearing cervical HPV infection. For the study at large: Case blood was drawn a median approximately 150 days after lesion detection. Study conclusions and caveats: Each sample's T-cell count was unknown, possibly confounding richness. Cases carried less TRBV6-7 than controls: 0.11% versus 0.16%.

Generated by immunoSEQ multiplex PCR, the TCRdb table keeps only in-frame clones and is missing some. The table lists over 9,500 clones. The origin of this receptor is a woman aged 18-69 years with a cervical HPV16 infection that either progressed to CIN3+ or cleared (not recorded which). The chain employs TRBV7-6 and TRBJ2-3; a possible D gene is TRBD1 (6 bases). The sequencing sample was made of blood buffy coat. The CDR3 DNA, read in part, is TGTGCCAGCAGCCCCCCGGCAGGGGAGTTAGGGACG. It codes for CASSPPAGELGT. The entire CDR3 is CASSPPAGELGTQYF. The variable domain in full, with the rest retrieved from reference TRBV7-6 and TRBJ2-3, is GAGVSQSPRYKVTKRGQDVALRCDPISGHVSLYWYRQALGQGPEFLTYFNYEAQQDKSGLPNDRFSAERPEGSISTLTIQRTEQRDSAMYRCASSPPAGELGTQYFGPGTRLTVL.